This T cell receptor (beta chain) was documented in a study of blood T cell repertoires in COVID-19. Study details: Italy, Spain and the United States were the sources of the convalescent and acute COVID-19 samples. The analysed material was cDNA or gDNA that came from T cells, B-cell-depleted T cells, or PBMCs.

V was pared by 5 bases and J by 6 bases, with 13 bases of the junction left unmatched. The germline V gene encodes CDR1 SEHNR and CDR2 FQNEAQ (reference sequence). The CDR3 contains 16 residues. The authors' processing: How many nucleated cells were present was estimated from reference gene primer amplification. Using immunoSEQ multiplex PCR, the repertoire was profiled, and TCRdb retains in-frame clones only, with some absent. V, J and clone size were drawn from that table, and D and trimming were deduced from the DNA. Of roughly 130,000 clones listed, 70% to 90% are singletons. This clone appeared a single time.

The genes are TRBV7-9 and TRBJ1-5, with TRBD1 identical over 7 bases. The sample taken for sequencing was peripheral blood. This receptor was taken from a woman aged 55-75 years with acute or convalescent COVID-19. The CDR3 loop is CASSASTGWSGQPQHF. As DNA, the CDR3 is TGTGCCAGCAGCGCCTCGACAGGGTGGTCGGGTCAGCCCCAGCATTTT.